The rows below give T cell receptor beta chains drawn from one sample of a study of blood T cell repertoires in COVID-19. TCRdb's table, derived via immunoSEQ multiplex PCR, lists solely in-frame clones and lacks some. The table has some 20,000 clones, 91% seen once. The sequencing input was peripheral blood. The receptors derive from a human donor in a cohort sampled during active COVID-19. Both conserved end residues are part of each CDR3. The D gene is left open where the match is weak. Expanded clones get a size class; other rows say once, few or many, or leave the size out.

D,V,size,J,length,DNA,CDR3
TRBD2,TRBV30,.,TRBJ2-5,16,TGTGCCTGGAGTGTGCAGAAGCGGGGATACCAAGAGACCCAGTACTTC,CAWSVQKRGYQETQYF
TRBD1,TRBV27,once,TRBJ1-5,15,TGTGCCAGCAGGCCGACAGGGTTCGGCAATCAGCCCCAGCATTTT,CASRPTGFGNQPQHF
.,TRBV3-1/TRBV3-2,.,TRBJ2-2,15,TGTGCCAGCAGCCCGGGACTGCTCAACACCGGGGAGCTGTTTTTT,CASSPGLLNTGELFF
TRBD2,TRBV5-1,few,TRBJ2-6,18,TGCGCCAGCAGCTTGGTGGTTAGCGGGAGTTCTGGGGCCAACGTCCTGACTTTC,CASSLVVSGSSGANVLTF
TRBD1,TRBV6-5,.,TRBJ2-7,14,TGTGCCAGCAGCGACAGGGGTACCTCCTACGAGCAGTACTTC,CASSDRGTSYEQYF
.,TRBV2,.,TRBJ1-6,13,TGTGCCAGCATTCGGACAGTCAATTCACCCCTCCACTTT,CASIRTVNSPLHF
.,TRBV5-5,.,TRBJ1-1,13,TGTGCCAGCTTCGGTGATTTGAACACTGAAGCTTTCTTT,CASFGDLNTEAFF
.,TRBV7-9,.,TRBJ1-6,14,TGTGCCAGCAGCTTAGGACAGAGAAATTCACCCCTCCACTTT,CASSLGQRNSPLHF
.,TRBV20-1,.,TRBJ2-5,14,TGCAGTGCTAGTTCGGGGAGGGGGACGGAGACCCAGTACTTC,CSASSGRGTETQYF
.,TRBV28,.,TRBJ2-7,14,TGTGCCAGCCTACCCACAGGGTCCTCCTACGAGCAGTACTTC,CASLPTGSSYEQYF
.,TRBV7-2,.,TRBJ1-2,14,TGTGCCAGCAGCTTAGGTCGGGTTAACTATGGCTACACCTTC,CASSLGRVNYGYTF
.,TRBV7-6,.,TRBJ2-7,14,TGTGCCAGCAGCTCCTTCGAGGGGGCCTACGAGCAGTACTTC,CASSSFEGAYEQYF
.,TRBV28,.,TRBJ2-7,12,TGTGCCAGCAGTCCCCTGGGGGGCGAGCAGTACTTC,CASSPLGGEQYF
.,TRBV5-1,.,TRBJ1-4,15,TGCGCCAGCAGCTTGGGACAGAAGCGCAATGAAAAACTGTTTTTT,CASSLGQKRNEKLFF
TRBD1,TRBV2,.,TRBJ2-7,15,TGTGCCAGCAGTGAAACAGGGCAGGGGGTCGGCGAGCAGTACTTC,CASSETGQGVGEQYF
TRBD2,TRBV15,.,TRBJ2-7,16,TGTGCCACCAGCGGTGACCCCCGAGGGAGGGCGTCCGAGCAGTACTTC,CATSGDPRGRASEQYF
.,TRBV7-2,.,TRBJ2-7,14,TGTGCCAGCAGCCGTGGGGGGAGCAACTACGAGCAGTACTTC,CASSRGGSNYEQYF
.,TRBV7-9,.,TRBJ2-1,17,TGTGCCAGCAGCTTAGCCCAGGGCCTGCTCACCTACAATGAGCAGTTCTTC,CASSLAQGLLTYNEQFF
TRBD2,TRBV4-1,.,TRBJ2-1,15,TGCGCCAGCAGACTACTAGCGGGGGTGGACAATGAGCAGTTCTTC,CASRLLAGVDNEQFF
.,TRBV4-3,few,TRBJ1-3,16,TGCGCCAGCAGCCAAGATGAGGTGGGCTCTGGAAACACCATATATTTT,CASSQDEVGSGNTIYF
TRBD1,TRBV10-1,.,TRBJ2-2,15,TGCGCCAGCAGGCCCGGGACAGGGGGAATCGGGGAGCTGTTTTTT,CASRPGTGGIGELFF
TRBD1,TRBV7-3,.,TRBJ2-1,15,TGTGCCAGTCGGAGGACAGGGGACATTACAAATGAGCAGTTCTTC,CASRRTGDITNEQFF
TRBD2,TRBV11-2,.,TRBJ2-3,17,TGTGCCAGCAGCCCGGGGACTAGCGGGGGGGCCCGAGATACGCAGTATTTT,CASSPGTSGGARDTQYF
.,TRBV6-2/TRBV6-3,once,TRBJ2-2,16,TGTGCCAGCAGTTACCCCCGGTCAATGAACACCGGGGAGCTGTTTTTT,CASSYPRSMNTGELFF
.,TRBV5-4,.,TRBJ1-2,13,TGTGCCAGCAGCTTGGAAGGGGGCTATGGCTACACCTTC,CASSLEGGYGYTF
TRBD1,TRBV5-4,.,TRBJ1-2,15,TGTGCCAGCAGCTCCCCGGGACAGGCCCGCTATGGCTACACCTTC,CASSSPGQARYGYTF
TRBD1,TRBV5-6,.,TRBJ2-7,15,TGTGCCAGCAGCTTGTGGGACAGGGGGCGCTACGAGCAGTACTTC,CASSLWDRGRYEQYF
.,TRBV7-9,.,TRBJ2-3,14,TGTGCCAGCAGCTTAAGAGGGGGGGAAGATACGCAGTATTTT,CASSLRGGEDTQYF
TRBD2,TRBV7-2,.,TRBJ2-3,16,TGTGCCAGCAGCATGGTTAGCGGGCTGGGCACAGATACGCAGTATTTT,CASSMVSGLGTDTQYF
TRBD2,TRBV6-5,.,TRBJ2-7,15,TGTGCCAGCAGTAGGGGACTAGCGGAGCGATACGAGCAGTACTTC,CASSRGLAERYEQYF
TRBD2,TRBV10-2,.,TRBJ2-3,17,TGCGCCAGCAGTCCCTTAATTAGCGGGGGGGCCCCAGATACGCAGTATTTT,CASSPLISGGAPDTQYF
.,TRBV7-9,.,TRBJ2-7,17,TGTGCCAGCAGCTTAGACCCAGGGCTAGGAACCAACTACGAGCAGTACTTC,CASSLDPGLGTNYEQYF
TRBD1,TRBV30,.,TRBJ1-1,13,TGTGCCTGGACAGGGGGCACGAACACTGAAGCTTTCTTT,CAWTGGTNTEAFF
TRBD1,TRBV5-1,.,TRBJ1-1,12,TGCGCCAGCAGCTTGAGGGACAGTGAAGCTTTCTTT,CASSLRDSEAFF
.,TRBV11-2,.,TRBJ2-5,15,TGTGCCAGCAGCCCCTCAACAGGGATCCAAGAGACCCAGTACTTC,CASSPSTGIQETQYF
.,TRBV7-6,.,TRBJ2-1,16,TGTGCCAGCAGCTCCGCCGGGACACTGCCTTCCAATGAGCAGTTCTTC,CASSSAGTLPSNEQFF
TRBD2,TRBV4-1,.,TRBJ2-3,14,TGCGCCAGCAAGATAGCGGGGAGCACAGATACGCAGTATTTT,CASKIAGSTDTQYF
TRBD1,TRBV7-2,.,TRBJ1-6,15,TGTGCCAGCAGCTTAGGACAGGGAGGTAATTCACCCCTCCACTTT,CASSLGQGGNSPLHF
TRBD1,TRBV2,.,TRBJ1-2,13,TGTGCCAGCAGTGTGGACAGGGGGTTTGGCTACACCTTC,CASSVDRGFGYTF
TRBD1,TRBV11-1,.,TRBJ2-1,16,TGTGCCAGCAGCTTAGTACAGGGGGCGCGAAGCAATGAGCAGTTCTTC,CASSLVQGARSNEQFF
.,TRBV12-3/TRBV12-4,.,TRBJ1-1,13,TGTGCCAGCAGTTTAAAAAGGAGCACTGAAGCTTTCTTT,CASSLKRSTEAFF
.,TRBV19,.,TRBJ2-6,16,TGTGCCAGCAACAGGGGCTGGGGGGCTGGGGCCAACGTCCTGACTTTC,CASNRGWGAGANVLTF
.,TRBV5-6,once,TRBJ1-5,16,TGTGCCAGCAGCTTGGGACCCTTAGGACTGAATCAGCCCCAGCATTTT,CASSLGPLGLNQPQHF